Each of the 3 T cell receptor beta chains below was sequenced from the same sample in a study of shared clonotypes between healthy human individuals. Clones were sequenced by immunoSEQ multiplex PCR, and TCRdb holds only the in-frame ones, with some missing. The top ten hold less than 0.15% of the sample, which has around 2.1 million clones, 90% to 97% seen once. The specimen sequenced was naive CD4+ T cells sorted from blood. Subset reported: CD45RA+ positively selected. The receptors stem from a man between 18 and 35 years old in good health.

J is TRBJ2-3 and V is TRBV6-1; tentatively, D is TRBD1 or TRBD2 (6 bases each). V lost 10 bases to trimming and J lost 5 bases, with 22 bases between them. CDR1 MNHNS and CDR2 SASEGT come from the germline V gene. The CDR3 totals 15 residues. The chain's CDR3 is CATSGAGQGRDTQYF. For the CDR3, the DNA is TGTGCCACCTCGGGGGCGGGGCAGGGCAGAGATACGCAGTATTTT.

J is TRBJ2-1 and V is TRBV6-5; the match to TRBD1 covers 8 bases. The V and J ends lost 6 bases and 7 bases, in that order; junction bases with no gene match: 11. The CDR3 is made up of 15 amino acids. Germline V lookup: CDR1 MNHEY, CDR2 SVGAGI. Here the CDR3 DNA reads TGTGCCAGCAGATCGGACAGGGAACGAGTAAATGAGCAGTTCTTC. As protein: CASRSDRERVNEQFF.

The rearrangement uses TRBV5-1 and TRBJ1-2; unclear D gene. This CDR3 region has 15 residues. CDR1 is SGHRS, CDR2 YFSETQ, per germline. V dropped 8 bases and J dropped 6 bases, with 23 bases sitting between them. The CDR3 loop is CASPLPWQILNGYTF. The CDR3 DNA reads TGCGCCAGTCCCCTACCGTGGCAAATTCTCAATGGCTACACCTTC.